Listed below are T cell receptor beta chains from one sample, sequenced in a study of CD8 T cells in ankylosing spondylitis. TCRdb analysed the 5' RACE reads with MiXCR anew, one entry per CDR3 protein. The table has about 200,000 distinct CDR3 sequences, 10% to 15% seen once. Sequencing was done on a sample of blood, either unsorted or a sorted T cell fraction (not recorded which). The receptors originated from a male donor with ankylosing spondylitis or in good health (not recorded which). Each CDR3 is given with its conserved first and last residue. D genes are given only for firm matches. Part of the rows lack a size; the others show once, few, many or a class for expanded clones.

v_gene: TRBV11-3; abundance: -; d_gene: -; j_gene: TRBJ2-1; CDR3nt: TGTGCCAGCAGCGCCTCAGCGGGCTATGAGCAGTTCTTC; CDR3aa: CASSASAGYEQFF
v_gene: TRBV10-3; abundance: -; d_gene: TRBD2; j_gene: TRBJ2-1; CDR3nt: TGTGCCATCAGTGAGTGGGGGACTACCAATGAGCAGTTCTTC; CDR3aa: CAISEWGTTNEQFF
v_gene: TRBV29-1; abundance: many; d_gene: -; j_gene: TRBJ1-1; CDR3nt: TGCAGCGTCATCCAGGCGGGGATCCATGAAGCTTTCTTT; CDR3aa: CSVIQAGIHEAFF
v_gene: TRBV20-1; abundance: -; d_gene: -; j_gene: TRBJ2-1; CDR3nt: TGCAGTGCTAGGTGGGACCTGGGCAATGAGCAGTTCTTC; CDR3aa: CSARWDLGNEQFF
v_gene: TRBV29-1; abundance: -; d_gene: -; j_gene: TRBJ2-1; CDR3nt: TGCAGCGTTGAAGGTTATGAGCGGGCCGCCTACAATGAGCAGTTCTTC; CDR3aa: CSVEGYERAAYNEQFF
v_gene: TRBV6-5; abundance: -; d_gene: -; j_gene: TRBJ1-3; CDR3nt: TGTGCCAGCAGTTACAGTCGCTGGGGAGACACCATATATTTT; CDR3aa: CASSYSRWGDTIYF
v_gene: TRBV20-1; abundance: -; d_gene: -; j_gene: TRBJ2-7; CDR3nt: TGCAGTGCTAGCCCGACTAGAGGCGTCTACGAGCAGTACTTC; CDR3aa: CSASPTRGVYEQYF
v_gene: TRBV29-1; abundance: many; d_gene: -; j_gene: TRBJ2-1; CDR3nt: TGCAGCGCATCCCCGGACATCGGGGATGAGCAGTTCTTC; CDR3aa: CSASPDIGDEQFF
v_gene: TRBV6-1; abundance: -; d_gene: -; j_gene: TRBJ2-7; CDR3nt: TGTGCCAGCTTTGCGGTGGACGAGCAGTACTTC; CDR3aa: CASFAVDEQYF
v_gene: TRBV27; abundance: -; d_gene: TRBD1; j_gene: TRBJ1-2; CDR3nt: TGTGCCAGCTCGGGACAGGAAGCCTATGGCTACACCTTC; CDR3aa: CASSGQEAYGYTF
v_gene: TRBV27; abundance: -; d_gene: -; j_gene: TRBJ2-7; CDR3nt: TGTGCCAGCAGTTTAGGCGGGTCAGGGGACGAGCAGTACTTC; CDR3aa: CASSLGGSGDEQYF
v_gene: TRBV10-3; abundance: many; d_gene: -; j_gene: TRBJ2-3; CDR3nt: TGTGCCATCAGTTTTGGGGGGGGCCAAGATACGCAGTATTTT; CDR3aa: CAISFGGGQDTQYF
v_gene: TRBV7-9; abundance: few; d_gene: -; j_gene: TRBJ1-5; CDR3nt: TGTGCCAGCAGCTTTCCTTATCAGCCCCAGCATTTT; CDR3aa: CASSFPYQPQHF
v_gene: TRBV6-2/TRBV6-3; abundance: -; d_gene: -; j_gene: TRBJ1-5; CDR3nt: TGTGCCAGCACCTACAGGGAGAATCAGCCCCAGCATTTT; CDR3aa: CASTYRENQPQHF
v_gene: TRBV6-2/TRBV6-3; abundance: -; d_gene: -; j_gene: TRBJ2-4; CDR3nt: TGTGCCAGCAGTTACGGGATGGGAAACATTCAGTACTTC; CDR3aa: CASSYGMGNIQYF
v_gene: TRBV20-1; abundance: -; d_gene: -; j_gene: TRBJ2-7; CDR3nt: TGCAGTGCTAGAGGGGTCCTCTCCGATTCCGAGCAGTACTTC; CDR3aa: CSARGVLSDSEQYF
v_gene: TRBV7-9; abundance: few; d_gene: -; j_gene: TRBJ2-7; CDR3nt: TGTGCCAGCAGCTCGCAAGGACGATCTAGCTCCTACGAGCAGTACTTC; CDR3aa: CASSSQGRSSSYEQYF
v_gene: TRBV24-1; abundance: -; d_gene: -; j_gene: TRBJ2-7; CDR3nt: TGTGCCACCAGACCGACCGGGACATTGGGCTACGAGCAGTACTTC; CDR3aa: CATRPTGTLGYEQYF
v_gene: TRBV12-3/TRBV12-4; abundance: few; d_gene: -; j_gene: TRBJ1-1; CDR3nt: TGTGCCAGCAGTAACGGGGGATCTACTGAAGCTTTCTTT; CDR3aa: CASSNGGSTEAFF
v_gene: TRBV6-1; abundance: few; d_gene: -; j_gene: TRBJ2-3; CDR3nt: TGTGCCAGCAGTTACGCTCTCAATCCCGGCACAGATACGCAGTATTTT; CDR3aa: CASSYALNPGTDTQYF
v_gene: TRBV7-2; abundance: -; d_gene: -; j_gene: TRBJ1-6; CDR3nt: TGTGCCAGCAGCTCCGGGGGCCATTCACCCCTCCACTTT; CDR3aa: CASSSGGHSPLHF
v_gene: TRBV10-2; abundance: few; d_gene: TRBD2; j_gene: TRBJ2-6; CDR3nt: TGCGCCAGCAGTGGGGGACTAGCGGACCCTGGGGCCAACGTCCTGACTTTC; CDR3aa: CASSGGLADPGANVLTF
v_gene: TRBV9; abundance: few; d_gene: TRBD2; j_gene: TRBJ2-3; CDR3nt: TGTGCCAGCAGACCCCTAGCGGGAGGAGGCACAGATACGCAGTATTTT; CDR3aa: CASRPLAGGGTDTQYF
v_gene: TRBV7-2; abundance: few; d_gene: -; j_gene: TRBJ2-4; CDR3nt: TGTGCCAGCAGCTCCCCTTTCGAGATAGCCAAAAACATTCAGTACTTC; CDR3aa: CASSSPFEIAKNIQYF
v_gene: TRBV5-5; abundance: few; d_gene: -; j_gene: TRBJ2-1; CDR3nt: TGTGCCAGCAGCTCCCTCGGGGTCTCCTACAATGAGCAGTTCTTC; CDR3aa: CASSSLGVSYNEQFF
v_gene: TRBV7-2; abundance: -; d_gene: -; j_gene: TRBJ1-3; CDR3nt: TGTGCCAGCAGCCTCACAGGGTTCGGAAACACCATATATTTT; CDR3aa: CASSLTGFGNTIYF
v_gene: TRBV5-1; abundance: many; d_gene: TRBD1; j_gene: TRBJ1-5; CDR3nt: TGCGCCAGCAGCCGGACAGGGGTTGGTAATCAGCCCCAGCATTTT; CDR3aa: CASSRTGVGNQPQHF
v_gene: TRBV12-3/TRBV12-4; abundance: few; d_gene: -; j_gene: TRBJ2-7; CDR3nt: TGTGCCAGCAGTTTAGCGAGGCCAGGGGATCGCTACGAGCAGTACTTC; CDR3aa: CASSLARPGDRYEQYF
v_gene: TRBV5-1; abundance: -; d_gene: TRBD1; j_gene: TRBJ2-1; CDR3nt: TGCGCCAGCAGCTTGTACAGGGGGCCGGTGGACAATGAGCAGTTCTTC; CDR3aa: CASSLYRGPVDNEQFF
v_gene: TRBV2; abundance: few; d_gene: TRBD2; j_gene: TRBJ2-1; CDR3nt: TGTGCCAGCAGTGAAGTTACTAGCGGGGGACCTGAGGAGCAGTTCTTC; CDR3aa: CASSEVTSGGPEEQFF
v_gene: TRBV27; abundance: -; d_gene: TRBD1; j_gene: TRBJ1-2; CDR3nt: TGTGCCAGCAGGGGGACAGGGACTAACTATGGCTACACCTTC; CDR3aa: CASRGTGTNYGYTF
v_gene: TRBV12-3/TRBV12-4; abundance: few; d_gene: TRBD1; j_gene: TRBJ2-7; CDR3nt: TGTGCCAGCAGTTCCGGACAGGGGGAAAGCGAGCAGTACTTC; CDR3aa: CASSSGQGESEQYF
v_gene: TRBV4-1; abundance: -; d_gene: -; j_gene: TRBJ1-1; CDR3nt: TGCGCCAGCAGCCAAGCAGGTTATCTGAACACTGAAGCTTTCTTT; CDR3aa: CASSQAGYLNTEAFF
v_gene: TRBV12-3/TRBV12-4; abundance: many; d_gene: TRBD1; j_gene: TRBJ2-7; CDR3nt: TGTGCCAGCGCATTGGGGACAGGGGGCTACGAGCAGTACTTC; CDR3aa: CASALGTGGYEQYF
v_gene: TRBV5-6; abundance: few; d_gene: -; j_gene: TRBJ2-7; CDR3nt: TGTGCCAGCAGCTTAAGACCTAACCCCTACGAGCAGTACTTC; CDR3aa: CASSLRPNPYEQYF
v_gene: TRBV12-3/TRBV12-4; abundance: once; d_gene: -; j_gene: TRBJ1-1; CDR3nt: TGTGCCGGCAGTTTTGTACCGGGAGAAGCTTTCTTT; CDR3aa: CAGSFVPGEAFF
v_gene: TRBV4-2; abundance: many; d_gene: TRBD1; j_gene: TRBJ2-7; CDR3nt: TGTGCCAGCAGCCCCGGGACAGGGGAATCCTACGAGCAGTACTTC; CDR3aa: CASSPGTGESYEQYF
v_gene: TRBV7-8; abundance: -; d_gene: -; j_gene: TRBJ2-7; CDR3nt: TGTGCCAGCAGCTCCGAGGGGGAATCCTACGAGCAGTACTTC; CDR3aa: CASSSEGESYEQYF
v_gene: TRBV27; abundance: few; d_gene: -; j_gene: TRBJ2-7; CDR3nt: TGTGCCAGCAGTTTAAAGGGTACCGCTCTATACGAGCAGTACTTC; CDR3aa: CASSLKGTALYEQYF
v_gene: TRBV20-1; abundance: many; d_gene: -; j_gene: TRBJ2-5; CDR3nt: TGCAGTGCTAGAGACTACCTTTCCGCGGGACTCACACAGGAGACCCAGTACTTC; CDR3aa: CSARDYLSAGLTQETQYF
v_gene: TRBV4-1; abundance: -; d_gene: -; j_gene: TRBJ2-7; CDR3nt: TGCGCCAGCAGCCAAGGGTTTTCTACGCACTACGAGCAGTACTTC; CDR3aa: CASSQGFSTHYEQYF
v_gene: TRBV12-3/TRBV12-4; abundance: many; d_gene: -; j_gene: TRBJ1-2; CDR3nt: TGTGCCAGCAGTTTGAACGGCTATAACTATGGCTACACCTTC; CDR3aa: CASSLNGYNYGYTF
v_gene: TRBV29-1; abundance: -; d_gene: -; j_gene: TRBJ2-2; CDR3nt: TGCAGCGTTGAGACGGGGGGCGCTGGGACCGGGGAGCTGTTTTTT; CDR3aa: CSVETGGAGTGELFF
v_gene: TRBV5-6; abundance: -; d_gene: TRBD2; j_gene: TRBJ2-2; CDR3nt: TGTGCCAGCATCCTGGGGGGGGAGAACACCGGGGAGCTGTTTTTT; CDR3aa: CASILGGENTGELFF
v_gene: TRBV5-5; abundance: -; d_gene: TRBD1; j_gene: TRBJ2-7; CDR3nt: TGTGCCAGCACCTTCACCCCGGGACAGGGATTTGAGTACTTC; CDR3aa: CASTFTPGQGFEYF
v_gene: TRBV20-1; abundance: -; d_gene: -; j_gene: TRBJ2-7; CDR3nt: TGCAGTGCTAGTGCAGGGGACCATTCATCCTACGAGCAGTACTTC; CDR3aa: CSASAGDHSSYEQYF
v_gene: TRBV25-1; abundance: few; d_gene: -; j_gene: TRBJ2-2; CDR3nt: TGTGCCAGCAGTGAATGGAAGGAACCCACCGGGGAGCTGTTTTTT; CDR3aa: CASSEWKEPTGELFF
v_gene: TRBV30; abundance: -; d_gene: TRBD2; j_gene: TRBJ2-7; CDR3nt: TGTGCCTGGAGTGTAACCGCGGGAGGTGACTACGAGCAGTACTTC; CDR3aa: CAWSVTAGGDYEQYF
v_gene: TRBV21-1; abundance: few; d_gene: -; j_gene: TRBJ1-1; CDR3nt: TGTGCCAGCAGCAAAGCCCAGGGGGGTTATGTCACTGAAGCTTTCTTT; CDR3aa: CASSKAQGGYVTEAFF
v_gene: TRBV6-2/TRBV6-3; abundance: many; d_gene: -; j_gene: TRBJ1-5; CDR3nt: TGTGCCAGCAGTTACACGGAGAATCAGCCCCAGCATTTT; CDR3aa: CASSYTENQPQHF
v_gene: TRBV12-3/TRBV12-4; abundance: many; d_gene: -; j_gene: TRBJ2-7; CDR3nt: TGTGCCAGCACATCCAGGGATCACTACGAGCAGTACTTC; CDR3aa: CASTSRDHYEQYF
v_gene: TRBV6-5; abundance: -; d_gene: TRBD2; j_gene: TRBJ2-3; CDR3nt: TGTGCCAGCAGTTTGCTTAGAAGCGGGGTGCCAGATACGCAGTATTTT; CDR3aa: CASSLLRSGVPDTQYF
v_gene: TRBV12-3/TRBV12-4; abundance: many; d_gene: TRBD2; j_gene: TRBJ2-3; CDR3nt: TGTGCCAGCAGCCGAGCGGGGGCCGAGGATACGCAGTATTTT; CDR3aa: CASSRAGAEDTQYF
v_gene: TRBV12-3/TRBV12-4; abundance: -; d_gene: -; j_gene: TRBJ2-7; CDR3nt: TGTGCCAGCAGTTTAGATTTGATTTACGAGCAGTACTTC; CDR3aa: CASSLDLIYEQYF